The T cell receptor beta chain under discussion was sequenced for a study of tumor-infiltrating lymphocytes in primary liver carcinoma. The authors made TCR beta cDNA from around 500 ng total RNA with a constant-region primer. Libraries covering TCR beta were generated through three nested multiplex PCR rounds (using a slightly modified ARM-PCR). A C-beta reverse primer and TRBV1-TRBV30 forward primers served in each of the first two PCR rounds, at 9 to 10 cycles apiece. TCRdb independently ran MiXCR on the multiplex PCR reads; one entry per CDR3 protein. The profile shows about 110,000 distinct CDR3 sequences, roughly 80% of them singletons. Both RNA and DNA were isolated together from around 20-30 mg of bulk tissue that had not been sorted. Germline CDR1 reads SQVTM; CDR2 reads ANQGSEA. CDR3 length: 15 residues. With regard to this clonotype: One end of the junction does not line up with germline, which may come from a read error.

Specimen: liver tumor tissue from sampling region 3. Subset described: tumor region T3, left-lateral pole. The clonotype comes from a man aged 35-49 years with primary liver carcinoma and hepatitis B virus infection. The chain carries TRBV29-1 and TRBJ2-1; 15 bases are shared with TRBD2. CDR3 amino acids: CIIGLAGGFYNEQFF. In nucleotides, the CDR3 is TGCATCATTGGACTAGCGGGAGGGTTCTACAATGAGCAATTCTTC.